These T cell receptor beta chains were read from a single sample in a study of CD8 T cells in ankylosing spondylitis. From the 5' RACE reads, TCRdb called clonotypes with MiXCR, one entry per CDR3 protein. The table lists a few hundred thousand distinct CDR3 sequences, about a sixth of them singletons. The sample consisted of blood, either unsorted or a sorted T cell fraction (not recorded which). The receptors come from a male donor with ankylosing spondylitis or in good health (not recorded which). CDR3s include the opening cysteine and the closing phenylalanine or tryptophan. D genes are given only for firm matches. The size field is filled for only some rows; it gives once, few, many or a size class.

V gene	clone size	J gene	D gene	CDR3 DNA	CDR3 protein
TRBV9	many	TRBJ2-3	TRBD2	TGTGCCAGCAGCGTAGAAACGGGAGGGAGCACAGATACGCAGTATTTT	CASSVETGGSTDTQYF
TRBV2	.	TRBJ2-5	TRBD2	TGTGCCAGCAGTACTCCACTAGCGGCGGAGACCCAGTACTTC	CASSTPLAAETQYF
TRBV24-1	once	TRBJ2-2	.	TGTGCCACCAGTGGCGGGTTTAACACCGGGGAGCTGTTTTTT	CATSGGFNTGELFF
TRBV7-6	.	TRBJ2-1	TRBD2	TGTGCCAGCAGCTTATCGACTAGCGTAAAGTACAATGAGCAGTTCTTC	CASSLSTSVKYNEQFF
TRBV20-1	few	TRBJ1-2	TRBD1	TGCAGTGCAAACGGACAGGGCGAGGATGGCTACACCTTC	CSANGQGEDGYTF
TRBV20-1	.	TRBJ2-4	.	TGCAGTGCTAGGGGCTCTGAGGGCAAAAACATTCAGTACTTC	CSARGSEGKNIQYF
TRBV29-1	few	TRBJ1-2	.	TGCAGCGTTCGACCGATAACAGGGACTAACTATGGCTACACCTTC	CSVRPITGTNYGYTF
TRBV12-3/TRBV12-4	.	TRBJ1-4	.	TGTGCCAGCAGCCAACAGGGAGTCCTTGAAAAACTGTTTTTT	CASSQQGVLEKLFF
TRBV7-9	few	TRBJ2-3	.	TGTGCCAGCAGCTCCGTAATTCGTGGAGAGCCCACAGATACGCAGTATTTT	CASSSVIRGEPTDTQYF
TRBV4-2	.	TRBJ2-1	TRBD2	TGTGCCAGCAGCCAAGATGAGTTAGGACTAGCGGGGAATGAGCAGTTCTTC	CASSQDELGLAGNEQFF
TRBV29-1	.	TRBJ2-7	.	TGCAGCGTTGAAGTGGCAGGGGGGTACGAGCAGTACTTC	CSVEVAGGYEQYF
TRBV29-1	few	TRBJ2-1	.	TGCAGCGTTGAGTCGTTGGGGGACTTCTACAATGAGCAGTTCTTC	CSVESLGDFYNEQFF
TRBV20-1	.	TRBJ1-1	.	TGCAGTGCTAGAGATAGGTTGAACACTGAAGCTTTCTTT	CSARDRLNTEAFF
TRBV28	.	TRBJ2-2	TRBD2	TGTGCCAGCAGTTTTTCTCTAGCGGGAGATACCGGGGAGCTGTTTTTT	CASSFSLAGDTGELFF
TRBV27	.	TRBJ2-1	TRBD2	TGTGCCAGCAGTTACACGGGAGGGGTCTATGAGCAGTTCTTC	CASSYTGGVYEQFF